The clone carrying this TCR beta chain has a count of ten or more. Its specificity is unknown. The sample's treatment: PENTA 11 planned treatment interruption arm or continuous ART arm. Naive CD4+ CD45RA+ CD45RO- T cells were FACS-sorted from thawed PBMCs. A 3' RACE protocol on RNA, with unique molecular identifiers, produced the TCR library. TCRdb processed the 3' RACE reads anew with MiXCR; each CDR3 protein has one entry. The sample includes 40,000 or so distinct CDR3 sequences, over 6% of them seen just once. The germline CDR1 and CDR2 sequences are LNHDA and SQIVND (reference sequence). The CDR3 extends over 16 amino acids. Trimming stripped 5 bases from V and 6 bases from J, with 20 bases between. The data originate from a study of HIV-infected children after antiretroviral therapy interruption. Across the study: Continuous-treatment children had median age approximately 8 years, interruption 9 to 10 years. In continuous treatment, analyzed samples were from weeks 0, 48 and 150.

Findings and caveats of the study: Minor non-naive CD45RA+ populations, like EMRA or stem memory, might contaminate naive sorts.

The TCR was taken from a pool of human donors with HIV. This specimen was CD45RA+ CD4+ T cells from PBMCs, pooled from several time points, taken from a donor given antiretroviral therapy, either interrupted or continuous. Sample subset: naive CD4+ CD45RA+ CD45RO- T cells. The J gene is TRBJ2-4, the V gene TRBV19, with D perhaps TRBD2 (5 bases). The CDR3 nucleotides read TGTGCCAGTAGTCCTTACGGACTTAAACGGCCAAACATTCAGTACTTC. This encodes CASSPYGLKRPNIQYF.